These 29 T cell receptor beta chains were sequenced from one sample in a study of T cell repertoires in cytomegalovirus infection. MiXCR was run by TCRdb on the reads, yielding one entry per CDR3 protein. The data show some 500,000 distinct CDR3 sequences, roughly a third seen once. No antigen has been assigned to these receptors. This material consisted of cultured PBMCs, taken from culture after CMV antigen stimulation. The source is a human donor in good health (CMV status not recorded). Some clones in this sample may be carry-over from other donors' samples.

The rearrangement joins TRBV7-6 to TRBJ2-5; D might be TRBD2 (6 bases). Germline V gives CDR1 SGHVS, CDR2 FNYEAQ. V was clipped by 5 bases and J by 3 bases, with 13 bases between them. The CDR3 totals 14 residues. Here the CDR3 DNA reads TGTGCCAGCAGCCCAAGACAGCGGGAAGAGACCCAGTACTTC. It encodes CASSPRQREETQYF.

This rearrangement joins TRBV15 to TRBJ2-1; no reliable D call. V gave up 1 base and J gave up 5 bases, with 18 bases separating them. Germline CDR1 LNHNV, CDR2 YYDKDF (reference sequence). The CDR3 runs 17 residues. CDR3 loop: CATSRAIDHPADNEQFF. The CDR3 DNA reads as TGTGCCACCAGCAGAGCTATTGATCACCCCGCTGACAATGAGCAGTTCTTC.

Only a few counts were recorded for this clonotype. The chain uses TRBV6-2 or TRBV6-3 and TRBJ2-5; 9 bases line up with TRBD2. J lost 4 bases, V lost 2 bases, and 11 bases had no gene match. The CDR3 has 17 residues. Germline lookup yields CDR1 MNHEY and CDR2 SVGEGT. The CDR3 protein is CASSYGSAGGLGETQYF. The DNA of the CDR3 is TGTGCCAGCAGTTACGGCTCTGCGGGAGGGCTAGGAGAGACCCAGTACTTC.

In its sample, this clonotype was seen a few times. The chain is built from TRBV19 and TRBJ2-1; TRBD2 aligns across 9 bases. CDR1 and CDR2 from the germline V gene are LNHDA and SQIVND (reference sequence). V was pared by 5 bases and J by 4 bases, with 9 bases of the junction left unmatched. The CDR3 is 16 residues long. The CDR3: CASSVSSGSGYNEQFF. DNA of the CDR3: TGTGCCAGTAGTGTGAGTAGCGGGAGCGGTTACAATGAGCAGTTCTTC. Based on the CDR3 plus reference TRBV19 and TRBJ2-1, the full variable domain is DGGITQSPKYLFRKEGQNVTLSCEQNLNHDAMYWYRQDPGQGLRLIYYSQIVNDFQKGDIAEGYSVSREKKESFPLTVTSAQKNPTAFYLCASSVSSGSGYNEQFFGPGTRLTVL.

The chain uses TRBV6-2 or TRBV6-3 and TRBJ2-1, with 10 bases that match TRBD2. V was pared by 6 bases and J by 0 bases, with 2 bases of the junction left unmatched. CDR3 length: 15 residues. Germline V gives CDR1 MNHEY, CDR2 SVGEGT. The CDR3 nucleotides read TGTGCCAGCAGGACTAGCGGGTTCTCCTACAATGAGCAGTTCTTC. It codes for CASRTSGFSYNEQFF.

The rearrangement joins TRBV3-1 to TRBJ1-2; maybe TRBD1 (5 bases). Germline CDR1 LGHDT, CDR2 YNNKEL (reference sequence). V lost 0 bases, J lost 8 bases, and 13 bases lay in between. The CDR3 is 14 amino acids. The CDR3 sequence: CASSQELGRMGYTF. In DNA form, the CDR3 reads TGTGCCAGCAGCCAAGAATTGGGACGGATGGGCTACACCTTC.

A few counts support this clonotype. The rearrangement uses TRBV6-2 or TRBV6-3 and TRBJ2-1; TRBD2 matches at 11 bases. CDR3 length equals 19 residues. Germline values: CDR1 MNHEY, CDR2 SVGEGT. The J segment lost 0 bases and the V segment lost 6 bases, leaving 13 bases of the junction unmatched. CDR3 coding DNA: TGTGCCAGCAGCTCCCCCGGGACTAGCGGAGGTGGCTCCTACAATGAGCAGTTCTTC. Translating gives CASSSPGTSGGGSYNEQFF.

The chain is built from TRBV15 and TRBJ2-1; D is unclear. The CDR3 runs 12 residues. V gave up 1 base and J gave up 4 bases, with 2 bases separating them. Looked up from germline, CDR1 is LNHNV and CDR2 is YYDKDF (reference sequence). This CDR3 reads CATSRGYNEQFF. CDR3 DNA: TGTGCCACCAGCAGAGGATACAATGAGCAGTTCTTC.

This clonotype was seen a few times. The CDR3 DNA reads as TGTGCCAGCAGAGTGGACAGGGGACCCCCATACTATGGCTACACCTTC. Its translation: CASRVDRGPPYYGYTF. This chain uses TRBV6-1 with TRBJ1-2; 9 positions agree with TRBD1. J lost 3 bases, V lost 6 bases, and 11 bases had no gene match. CDR3 size: 16 residues. Germline loops: CDR1 MNHNS, CDR2 SASEGT.

There are a few counts of this clonotype. The chain is built from TRBV7-3 and TRBJ2-1, with a tentative D call TRBD2 (5 bases). Germline-derived CDR1 and CDR2 are SGHTA and FQGTGA. The CDR3 contains 16 residues. The V and J ends lost 2 bases and 0 bases respectively, with 11 bases between them. CDR3 bases: TGTGCCAGCAGCTTAGAGGGTCCGAGCTCCTACAATGAGCAGTTCTTC. It specifies CASSLEGPSSYNEQFF.

This rearrangement joins TRBV6-8 to TRBJ1-2; D might be TRBD1 (6 bases). Trimming stripped 6 bases from V and 3 bases from J, with 23 bases between. This CDR3 is built from 17 residues. CDR1 and CDR2 from the germline V gene are MNHGY and SAAAGT. CDR3 nucleotides: TGTGCCAGCAGCTATCCAGGCGGAAGGGGGGGTGACTATGGCTACACCTTC. It codes for CASSYPGGRGGDYGYTF.

V gene TRBV7-4 combines with J gene TRBJ1-4, with D possibly matching TRBD1 (6 bases). Trimming took 6 bases from V and 3 from J, leaving 14 bases between them. The germline CDR1 and CDR2 sequences are SGHVT and SQSDAQ. This CDR3 contains 15 residues. The CDR3 DNA reads as TGTGCCAGCAGTCCCGGGGGCCAGTCTAATGAAAAACTGTTTTTT. It codes for CASSPGGQSNEKLFF.

This clonotype has a handful of counts. The rearrangement uses TRBV6-1 and TRBJ2-7; D is perhaps TRBD2 (6 bases). CDR1 is MNHNS, CDR2 SASEGT, per germline. There are 16 residues in the CDR3. Trimming removed 2 bases at V and 3 bases at J, with 17 bases between. The CDR3 protein is CASSEILVGLVYEQYV. DNA of the CDR3: TGTGCCAGCAGTGAAATTCTGGTGGGACTGGTCTACGAGCAGTACGTC.

In this sample, this clonotype turned up a few times. This sequence joins TRBV7-2 and TRBJ1-1, with a weak D call TRBD1 (5 bases). CDR1 SGHTA and CDR2 FQGNSA come from the germline V gene. Between the trimmed V and J ends, which lost 6 bases and 1 base, there was a span of 15 bases. This CDR3 contains 15 residues. The CDR3 region is CASSRGWGKNTEAFF. In DNA, the CDR3 is TGTGCCAGCAGTCGGGGGTGGGGAAAGAACACTGAAGCTTTCTTT.

This clonotype was seen a few times. CDR3 loop: CASSEEAGGRTGELFF. The CDR3 DNA follows: TGTGCCAGCAGCGAGGAGGCGGGAGGGCGGACCGGGGAGCTGTTTTTT. The chain combines TRBV9 with TRBJ2-2, with 9 bases identical to TRBD2. The V segment lost 3 bases and the J segment 5 bases; nucleotides outside the gene matches: 8. The CDR3 contains 16 residues. Germline V gene lookup returns CDR1 SGDLS and CDR2 YYNGEE.

V and J are TRBV5-5 and TRBJ1-5; weak D call: TRBD1 (5 bases). This CDR3 is built from 14 residues. The germline gives CDR1 SGHKS, CDR2 YYEKEE (reference sequence). V lost 2 bases to trimming and J lost 6 bases, with 12 bases between them. As DNA, the CDR3 is TGTGCCAGCAGCTTACAGGCGGCAGGTCAGCCCCAGCATTTT. Translated: CASSLQAAGQPQHF.

This chain uses TRBV10-3 with TRBJ2-5; D unresolved. From germline, CDR1 is ENHRY and CDR2 SYGVKD. V was shortened by 0 bases and J by 5 bases, with 10 bases between the two germline ends. This CDR3 contains 14 residues. CDR3 in DNA: TGTGCCATCAGTGAGTCCCATAACGGGGAGACCCAGTACTTC. Residues: CAISESHNGETQYF.

At least ten counts were recorded for this clonotype. This chain links TRBV7-2 with TRBJ1-4; D call uncertain. Trimming removed 1 base from V and 12 bases from J, with 9 bases in between. This CDR3 has 12 amino acids. Germline V CDR1 and CDR2: SGHTA, FQGNSA. The CDR3, as DNA: TGTGCCAGCAGCTTAGAGTATTCCGAACTGTTTTTT. It codes for CASSLEYSELFF.

The V call is TRBV30, the J call TRBJ2-1; D tentatively reads TRBD1 or TRBD2 (5 bases each). CDR3 size: 12 residues. Deletions cut 5 bases from V and 8 bases from J, with 13 bases between. Germline assignment: CDR1 GTSNPN and CDR2 SVGIG (reference sequence). The CDR3 reads CAWGTQGYEQFF. The CDR3 DNA reads as TGTGCCTGGGGGACGCAGGGCTATGAGCAGTTCTTC.

A remark on this clonotype: The DNA is omitted, as the CDR3 cannot be located on it reliably, and the CDR3 follows TCRdb's listing. The chain carries TRBV12-3 or TRBV12-4 and TRBJ2-1; the table assigns TRBD2, which was not confirmed against the DNA. Ends included, the CDR3 has 16 residues. The CDR3 spells CASSTSTETPSGNRFF.

This clonotype was found a few times. This chain's CDR3 is CASSYSGTRPSEQFF. CDR3 coding DNA: TGTGCCAGCAGTTACTCGGGGACTAGACCCAGTGAGCAGTTCTTC. V is TRBV6-5 and J is TRBJ2-1; 8 positions agree with TRBD2. After removal of 0 bases from V and 9 bases from J, the junction contained 7 bases not matched to a gene. CDR1 and CDR2 (germline): MNHEY, SVGAGI. The CDR3 runs to 15 residues.

V is TRBV19 and J is TRBJ2-3; D may correspond to TRBD1 or TRBD2 (6 bases each). CDR3 length equals 16 residues. V lost 5 bases and J lost 2, with 17 bases in between. CDR1 is LNHDA, CDR2 SQIVND, per germline (reference sequence). The CDR3 sequence: CASSSPRGPSTDTQYF. In DNA form, the CDR3 reads TGTGCCAGTAGTTCCCCCCGGGGGCCTTCCACAGATACGCAGTATTTT. Full variable domain (missing parts from reference TRBV19 and TRBJ2-3): DGGITQSPKYLFRKEGQNVTLSCEQNLNHDAMYWYRQDPGQGLRLIYYSQIVNDFQKGDIAEGYSVSREKKESFPLTVTSAQKNPTAFYLCASSSPRGPSTDTQYFGPGTRLTVL.

This clonotype was observed a single time. This chain links TRBV9 with TRBJ2-3; no clear D gene. The CDR3 sequence is 15 residues long. The V gene's germline CDR1 is SGDLS and CDR2 YYNGEE. V lost 0 bases, J lost 0 bases, and 8 bases lay in between. CDR3 region: CASSVDEGSTDTQYF. CDR3 sequence (DNA): TGTGCCAGCAGCGTAGATGAAGGTAGCACAGATACGCAGTATTTT.

This clonotype was detected a few times. This rearrangement joins TRBV7-3 to TRBJ2-7; the match to TRBD2 covers 8 bases. Germline CDR1 reads SGHTA; CDR2 reads FQGTGA. V was pared by 5 bases and J by 5 bases, with 14 bases of the junction left unmatched. This CDR3 contains 16 residues. The CDR3 region has the DNA TGTGCCAGCAGCCCTTCCGTGGGGTTAGCGGGAAACGAGCAGTACTTC. Amino acids: CASSPSVGLAGNEQYF. The whole variable domain, remainder taken from reference TRBV7-3 and TRBJ2-7, is GAGVSQTPSNKVTEKGKYVELRCDPISGHTALYWYRQSLGQGPEFLIYFQGTGAADDSGLPNDRFFAVRPEGSVSTLKIQRTERGDSAVYLCASSPSVGLAGNEQYFGPGTRLTVT.

The chain couples TRBV7-9 to TRBJ2-3, with 7 bases identical to TRBD2. Germline CDR1 SEHNR, CDR2 FQNEAQ (reference sequence). V trimming: 5 bases; J trimming: 7 bases; junction bases outside the gene matches: 6. The CDR3 is made up of 13 amino acids. DNA of the CDR3: TGTGCCAGCAGCGGGCGCGGGGGTTATACGCAGTATTTT. Protein sequence: CASSGRGGYTQYF.

The chain joins TRBV24-1 to TRBJ2-2, with TRBD2 matching 9 bases. J was trimmed by 6 bases and V by 5 bases; bases with no gene match: 12. CDR3 length: 17 amino acids. From germline, CDR1 is KGHDR and CDR2 SFDVKD. In DNA, the CDR3 is TGTGCCACCAGTGGTGAGACCCCGGGACTAGCAGCCGGGGAGCTGTTTTTT. This encodes CATSGETPGLAAGELFF.

As for this clonotype: An end of the junction differs from the germline gene, which may be a read error. This CDR3 is CARSLRAGRVHNSPLHF. The CDR3 region has the DNA TGTGCCCGCAGTTTAAGGGCAGGGAGAGTCCATAATTCACCCCTCCACTTT. The chain has TRBV12-3 or TRBV12-4 and TRBJ1-6; TRBD1 is a possible D gene (5 bases). CDR3 length: 17 residues.

This rearrangement joins TRBV18 to TRBJ2-3; D not certain. The CDR3 has 13 residues. The V gene lost 2 bases and the J gene lost 2 bases, with 5 bases spanning the gap. The V gene's germline CDR1 is KGHSH and CDR2 LQKENI. The CDR3 DNA is TGTGCCAGCTCACCATCCTACACAGATACGCAGTATTTT. Its protein product is CASSPSYTDTQYF.

The table lists this clonotype with many counts. V usage is TRBV7-9 and J usage is TRBJ2-7, with 12 nucleotides matching TRBD2. J was trimmed by 5 bases and V by 8 bases; bases with no gene match: 10. The germline V gene encodes CDR1 SEHNR and CDR2 FQNEAQ (reference sequence). The CDR3 is 15 residues long. The CDR3 DNA sequence: TGTGCCAGCGAAAGGCTAGCGGGAGGGCCCAACGAGCAGTACGTC. Protein: CASERLAGGPNEQYV.